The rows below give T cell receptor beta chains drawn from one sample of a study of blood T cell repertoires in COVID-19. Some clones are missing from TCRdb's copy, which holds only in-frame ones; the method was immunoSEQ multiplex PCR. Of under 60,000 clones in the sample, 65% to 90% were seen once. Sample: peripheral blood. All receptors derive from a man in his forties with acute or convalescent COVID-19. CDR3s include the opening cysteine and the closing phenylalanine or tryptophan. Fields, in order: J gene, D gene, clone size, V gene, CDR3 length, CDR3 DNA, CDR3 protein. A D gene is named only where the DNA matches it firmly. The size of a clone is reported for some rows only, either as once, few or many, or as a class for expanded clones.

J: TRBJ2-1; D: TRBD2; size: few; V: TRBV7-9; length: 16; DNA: TGTGCCAGCAGCTTAGATAGCGGGGGGGCCCTCAATGAGCAGTTCTTC; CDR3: CASSLDSGGALNEQFF
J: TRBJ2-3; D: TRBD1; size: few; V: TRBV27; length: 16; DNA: TGTGCCAGCAGTTTAGGACTCCGGGACAGGGGGGATACGCAGTATTTT; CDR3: CASSLGLRDRGDTQYF
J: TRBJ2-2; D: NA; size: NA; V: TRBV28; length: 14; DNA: TGTGCCAGCAAAGGCGGTATATTCACCGGGGAGCTGTTTTTT; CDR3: CASKGGIFTGELFF
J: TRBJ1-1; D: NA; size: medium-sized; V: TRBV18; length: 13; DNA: TGTGCCAGCTCACCACCAGGGAGCCTTGAAGCTTTCTTT; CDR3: CASSPPGSLEAFF
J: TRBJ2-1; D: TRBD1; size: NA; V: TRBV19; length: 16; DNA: TGTGCCAGTAGTCCCCTGGGCAGGGGGCCCTACAATGAGCAGTTCTTC; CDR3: CASSPLGRGPYNEQFF
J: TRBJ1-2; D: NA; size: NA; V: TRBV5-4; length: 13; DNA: TGTGCCAGCAGCTTGACAGGGTCCTATGGCTACACCTTC; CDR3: CASSLTGSYGYTF
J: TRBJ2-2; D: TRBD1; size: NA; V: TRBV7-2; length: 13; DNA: TGTGCCAGCAGGGGACAGGCAACCGGGGAGCTGTTTTTT; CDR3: CASRGQATGELFF
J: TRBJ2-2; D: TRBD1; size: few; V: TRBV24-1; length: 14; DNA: TGTGCCACTCGGGGGGACAGGGACACCGGGGAGCTGTTTTTT; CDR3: CATRGDRDTGELFF
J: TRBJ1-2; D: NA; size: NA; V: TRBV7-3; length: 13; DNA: TGTGCCAGCAGCCCCGGAGAAAGCTATGGCTACACCTTC; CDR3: CASSPGESYGYTF
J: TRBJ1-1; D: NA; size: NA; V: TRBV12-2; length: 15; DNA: TGTGCAAGTCGCTTAGCGCGAGGGCGGGGGACTGAAGCTTTCTTT; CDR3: CASRLARGRGTEAFF
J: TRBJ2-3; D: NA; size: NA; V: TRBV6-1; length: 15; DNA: TGTGCCAGCAGTGAAGGGGACTCGGGGGCAGATACGCAGTATTTT; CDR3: CASSEGDSGADTQYF